The rows below give T cell receptor beta chains drawn from one sample of a study of blood T cell repertoires in COVID-19. TCRdb's table, derived via immunoSEQ multiplex PCR, lists solely in-frame clones and lacks some. The data hold fewer than 120,000 clones, with around three quarters observed a single time. Sequencing used peripheral blood. These TCRs come from an older woman with acute or convalescent COVID-19. CDR3s include the opening cysteine and the closing phenylalanine or tryptophan. The order of the fields is V gene, J gene, D gene, clone size, CDR3 DNA, CDR3 protein. A D gene is named only where the DNA matches it firmly. Rows may omit the clone size; those that give it use once, few, many or a size class.

>TRBV5-1|TRBJ1-3|.|.
TGCGCCAGCAGCTTGCTCGGACAGAACTCTGGAAACACCATATATTTT
CASSLLGQNSGNTIYF
>TRBV7-9|TRBJ1-5|TRBD1|.
TGTGCCAGCAGCGGACAGGGCAATCAGCCCCAGCATTTT
CASSGQGNQPQHF
>TRBV5-4|TRBJ1-2|TRBD1|.
TGTGCCAGCAGAACAGGGGAAAAGGGTTATGGCTACACCTTC
CASRTGEKGYGYTF
>TRBV10-3|TRBJ1-1|.|.
TGTGCCACCAGAACCCCAGGGAACACTGAAGCTTTCTTT
CATRTPGNTEAFF
>TRBV21-1|TRBJ2-3|.|.
TGTGCCAGCAGCAAAGTGAGAGAGGGGGCAGATACGCAGTATTTT
CASSKVREGADTQYF
>TRBV24-1|TRBJ2-2|TRBD1|.
TGTGCCACCAGTGATTTAAGACAGGGGGACACCGGGGAGCTGTTTTTT
CATSDLRQGDTGELFF
>TRBV9|TRBJ2-5|.|.
TGTGCCAGCAGCGAGGGGGGGTTACAAGAGACCCAGTACTTC
CASSEGGLQETQYF
>TRBV11-3|TRBJ2-6|.|.
TGTGCCAGCAGCACAAACTCTGGGGCCAACGTCCTGACTTTC
CASSTNSGANVLTF
>TRBV5-1|TRBJ1-6|.|once
TGCGCCAGCAGCTTGGAGGCAGGGCGGAATTTATCACCCCTCCACTTT
CASSLEAGRNLSPLHF
>TRBV2|TRBJ1-1|TRBD1|.
TGTGCCAGCAGTGATACGAGGGACAGGGTGGGGACTGAAGCTTTCTTT
CASSDTRDRVGTEAFF
>TRBV6-5|TRBJ1-2|.|.
TGTGCCAGCAGTTTAGGCACAGGGCGCTATGGCTACACCTTC
CASSLGTGRYGYTF
>TRBV7-8|TRBJ1-1|.|.
TGTGCCAGCAGCCGGAGTTTGGGCCCGAACACTGAAGCTTTCTTT
CASSRSLGPNTEAFF
>TRBV2|TRBJ2-2|TRBD1|.
TGTGCCAGCAAAATCAGGGGGCGGCTCACCGGGGAGCTGTTTTTT
CASKIRGRLTGELFF
>TRBV28|TRBJ2-7|.|.
TGTGCCAGCAGTTCCACTCGATACGAGCAGTACTTC
CASSSTRYEQYF
>TRBV29-1|TRBJ2-7|TRBD1|.
TGCAGCCACCAAGACAGGGGAGACGAGCAGTACTTC
CSHQDRGDEQYF
>TRBV19|TRBJ1-6|.|.
TGTGCCAGTAGGGACAGCCTAAATTCACCCCTCCACTTT
CASRDSLNSPLHF
>TRBV19|TRBJ2-7|.|.
TGTGCCAGTAACTATGGCTACGAGCAGTACTTC
CASNYGYEQYF
>TRBV6-2/TRBV6-3|TRBJ1-6|TRBD1|.
TGTGCCAGCAGTGAGACAGGGGCGGCTTCACCCCTCCACTTT
CASSETGAASPLHF
>TRBV19|TRBJ1-1|TRBD1|.
TGTGCCAGTGGGACAGGGGGCTTGATGAACACTGAAGCTTTCTTT
CASGTGGLMNTEAFF
>TRBV5-1|TRBJ2-1|TRBD2|once
TGCGCCAGCAGCCCCGGGGGGGCCTCCTACAATGCGCAGTTCTTC
CASSPGGASYNAQFF
>TRBV5-1|TRBJ1-1|.|.
TGCGCCAGCAGCTCGGTGGGGGGGGCGGTCACTGAAGCTTTCTTT
CASSSVGGAVTEAFF
>TRBV5-1|TRBJ2-3|.|.
TGCGCCAGCAGCTTGGAATACAGGGAGTCCGACAACACAGATACGCAGTATTTT
CASSLEYRESDNTDTQYF
>TRBV5-8|TRBJ2-7|.|many
TGTGCCAGCAGCCCGGGATCAATTTACGAGCAGTACTTC
CASSPGSIYEQYF
>TRBV23-1|TRBJ1-5|TRBD1|.
TGCGCCAGCAGTCAAATGTCTCCAGGGGGGAATCAGCCCCAGCATTTT
CASSQMSPGGNQPQHF
>TRBV30|TRBJ1-5|.|few
TGTGCCTGGAGTGTACGCTCCCCCGGGAGCAATCAGCCCCAGCATTTT
CAWSVRSPGSNQPQHF
>TRBV7-8|TRBJ2-7|.|.
TGTGCCAGCAGCTTCAGACAGGACAAACGAGGGGAGCAGTACTTC
CASSFRQDKRGEQYF
>TRBV6-5|TRBJ1-1|.|.
TGTGCCAGCAAGGAGTACCAGATAGCTTTCTTT
CASKEYQIAFF
>TRBV9|TRBJ1-6|TRBD1|.
TGTGCCAGCAGCGTTACAGGGGTTCATTCACCCCTCCACTTT
CASSVTGVHSPLHF
>TRBV10-3|TRBJ1-2|TRBD1|.
TGTGCCATCAGTACGACAGGGAACTATGGCTACACCTTC
CAISTTGNYGYTF